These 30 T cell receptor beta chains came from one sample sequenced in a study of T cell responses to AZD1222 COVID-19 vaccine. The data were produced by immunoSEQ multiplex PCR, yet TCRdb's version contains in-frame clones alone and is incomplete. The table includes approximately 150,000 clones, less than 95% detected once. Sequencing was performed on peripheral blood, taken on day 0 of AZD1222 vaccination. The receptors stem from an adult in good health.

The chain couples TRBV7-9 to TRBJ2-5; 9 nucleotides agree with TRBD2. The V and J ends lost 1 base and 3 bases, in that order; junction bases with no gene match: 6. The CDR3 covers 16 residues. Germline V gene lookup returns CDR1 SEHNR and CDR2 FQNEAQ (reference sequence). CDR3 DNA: TGTGCCAGCAGCTTAGGAGCGGGAGGCGCTAAAGAGACCCAGTACTTC. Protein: CASSLGAGGAKETQYF.

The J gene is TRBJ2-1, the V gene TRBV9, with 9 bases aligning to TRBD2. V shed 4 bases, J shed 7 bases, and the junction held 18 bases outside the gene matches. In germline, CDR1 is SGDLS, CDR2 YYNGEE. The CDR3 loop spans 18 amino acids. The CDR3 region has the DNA TGTGCCAGCAGCCCGAGAGATTTAGCGGGAGAGGTGGGTAATGAGCAGTTCTTC. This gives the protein CASSPRDLAGEVGNEQFF.

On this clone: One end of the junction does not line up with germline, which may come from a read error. As DNA, the CDR3 is TGCGCCAGCACCTTGGGAGGGGCAGGGATGGATGGCTACACCTTC. It translates to CASTLGGAGMDGYTF. The gene calls are TRBV5-1 and TRBJ1-2; D may be TRBD1 (5 bases). The germline gives CDR1 SGHRS, CDR2 YFSETQ. This CDR3 is 15 amino acids long.

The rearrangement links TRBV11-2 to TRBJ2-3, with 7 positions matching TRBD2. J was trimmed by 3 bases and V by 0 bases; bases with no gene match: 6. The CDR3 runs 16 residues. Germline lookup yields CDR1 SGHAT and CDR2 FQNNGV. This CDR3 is CASSLDLSSGTDTQYF. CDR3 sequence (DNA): TGTGCCAGCAGCTTAGATCTTAGTAGCGGGACAGATACGCAGTATTTT.

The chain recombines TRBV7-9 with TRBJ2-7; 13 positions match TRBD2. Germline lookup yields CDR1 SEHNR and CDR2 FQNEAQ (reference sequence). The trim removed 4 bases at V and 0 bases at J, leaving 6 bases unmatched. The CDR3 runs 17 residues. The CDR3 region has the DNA TGTGCCAGCAGCTCCGGACTAGCGGGAGTTGACTCCTACGAGCAGTACGTC. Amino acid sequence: CASSSGLAGVDSYEQYV.

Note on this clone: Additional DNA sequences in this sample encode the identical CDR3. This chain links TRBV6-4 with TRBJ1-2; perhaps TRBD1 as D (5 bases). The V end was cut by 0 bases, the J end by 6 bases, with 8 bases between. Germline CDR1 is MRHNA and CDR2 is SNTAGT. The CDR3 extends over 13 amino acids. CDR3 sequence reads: CASSDSQGNGYTF. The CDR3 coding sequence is TGTGCCAGCAGTGACTCCCAGGGTAATGGCTACACCTTC.

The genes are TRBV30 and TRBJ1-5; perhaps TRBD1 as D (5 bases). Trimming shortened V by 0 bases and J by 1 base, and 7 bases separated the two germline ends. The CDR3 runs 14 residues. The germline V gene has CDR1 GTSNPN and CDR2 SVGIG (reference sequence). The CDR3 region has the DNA TGTGCCTGGAGTGTATCAGGGAGCAATCAGCCCCAGCATTTT. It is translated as CAWSVSGSNQPQHF.

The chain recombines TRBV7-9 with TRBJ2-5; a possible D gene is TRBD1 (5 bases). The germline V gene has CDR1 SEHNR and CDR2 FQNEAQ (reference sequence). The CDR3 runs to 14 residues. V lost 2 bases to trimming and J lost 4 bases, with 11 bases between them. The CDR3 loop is CASSLMRQIETQYF. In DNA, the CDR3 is TGTGCCAGCAGCTTAATGAGACAGATAGAGACCCAGTACTTC.

Here the CDR3 reads CASSSQQGSNQPQHF. As DNA, the CDR3 is TGTGCCAGCAGTTCTCAACAGGGAAGCAATCAGCCCCAGCATTTT. The chain couples TRBV27 to TRBJ1-5; weak D call: TRBD1 (6 bases). The CDR3 is 15 amino acids. Germline V gene lookup returns CDR1 MNHEY and CDR2 SMNVEV (reference sequence). Trimming stripped 4 bases from V and 1 base from J, with 11 bases between.

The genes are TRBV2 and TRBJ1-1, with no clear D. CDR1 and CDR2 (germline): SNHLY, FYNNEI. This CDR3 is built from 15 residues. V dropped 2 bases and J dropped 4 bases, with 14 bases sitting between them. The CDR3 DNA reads TGTGCCAGCAGTGAACAGTACCCCGGTGGCACTGAAGCTTTCTTT. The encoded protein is CASSEQYPGGTEAFF.

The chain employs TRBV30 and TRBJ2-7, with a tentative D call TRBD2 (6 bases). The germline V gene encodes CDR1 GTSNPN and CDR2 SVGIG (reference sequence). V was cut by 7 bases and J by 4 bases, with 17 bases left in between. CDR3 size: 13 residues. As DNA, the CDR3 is TGTGCCTCGGGGACTCCGGAGCGGTACGAGCAGTACGTC. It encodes CASGTPERYEQYV.

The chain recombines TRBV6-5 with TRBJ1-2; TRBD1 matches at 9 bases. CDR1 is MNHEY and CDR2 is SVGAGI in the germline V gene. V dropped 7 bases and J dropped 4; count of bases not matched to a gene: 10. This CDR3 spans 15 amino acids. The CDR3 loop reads CASNLSGTGIYGYTF. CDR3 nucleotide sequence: TGTGCCAGCAACTTAAGTGGGACAGGGATCTATGGCTACACCTTC.

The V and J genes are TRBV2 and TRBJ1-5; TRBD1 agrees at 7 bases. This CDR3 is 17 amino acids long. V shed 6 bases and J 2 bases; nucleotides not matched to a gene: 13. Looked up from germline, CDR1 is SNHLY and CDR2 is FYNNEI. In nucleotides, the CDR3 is TGTGCCAGCAGCCATCGACAGGGAGGGTATGGCAATCAGCCCCAGCATTTT. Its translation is CASSHRQGGYGNQPQHF.

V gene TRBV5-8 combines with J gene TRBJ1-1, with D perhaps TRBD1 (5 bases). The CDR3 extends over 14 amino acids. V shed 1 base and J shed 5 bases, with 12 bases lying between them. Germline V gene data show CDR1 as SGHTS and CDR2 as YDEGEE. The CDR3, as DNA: TGTGCCAGCAGCTTGTTTGGGGGAGTTACTGAAGCTTTCTTT. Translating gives CASSLFGGVTEAFF.

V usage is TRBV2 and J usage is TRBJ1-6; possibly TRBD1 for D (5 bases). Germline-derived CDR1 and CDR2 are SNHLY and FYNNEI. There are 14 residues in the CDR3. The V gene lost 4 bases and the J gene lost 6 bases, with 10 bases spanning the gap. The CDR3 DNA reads TGTGCCAGCAGTGTAAGGCAGGGTAATTCACCCCTCCACTTT. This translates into CASSVRQGNSPLHF.

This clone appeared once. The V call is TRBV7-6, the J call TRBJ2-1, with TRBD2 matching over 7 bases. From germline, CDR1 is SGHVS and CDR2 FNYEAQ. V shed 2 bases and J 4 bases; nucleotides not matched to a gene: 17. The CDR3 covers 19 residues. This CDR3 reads CASSLTPGSTTGGYNEQFF. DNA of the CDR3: TGTGCCAGCAGCTTAACTCCCGGGTCGACTACGGGAGGTTACAATGAGCAGTTCTTC.

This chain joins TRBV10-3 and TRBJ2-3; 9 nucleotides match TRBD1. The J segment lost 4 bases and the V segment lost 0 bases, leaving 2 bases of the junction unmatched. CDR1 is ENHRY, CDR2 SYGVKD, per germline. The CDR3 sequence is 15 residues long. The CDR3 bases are TGTGCCATCAGTGAGTCCCGGACAGGGGCAGATACGCAGTATTTT. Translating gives CAISESRTGADTQYF.

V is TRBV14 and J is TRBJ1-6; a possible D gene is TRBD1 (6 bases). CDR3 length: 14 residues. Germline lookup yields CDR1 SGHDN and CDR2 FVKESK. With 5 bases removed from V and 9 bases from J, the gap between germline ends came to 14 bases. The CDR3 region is CASSRGASASPLHF. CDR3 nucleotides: TGTGCCAGCAGCAGGGGGGCGAGCGCTTCACCCCTCCACTTT. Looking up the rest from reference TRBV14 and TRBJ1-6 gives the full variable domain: EAGVTQFPSHSVIEKGQTVTLRCDPISGHDNLYWYRRVMGKEIKFLLHFVKESKQDESGMPNNRFLAERTGGTYSTLKVQPAELEDSGVYFCASSRGASASPLHFGNGTRLTVT.

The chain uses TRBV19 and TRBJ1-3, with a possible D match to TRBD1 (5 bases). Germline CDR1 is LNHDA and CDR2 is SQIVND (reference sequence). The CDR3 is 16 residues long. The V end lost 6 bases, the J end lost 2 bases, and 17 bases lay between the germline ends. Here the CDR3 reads CASSPGWGLPGNTIYF. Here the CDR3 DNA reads TGTGCCAGTAGCCCCGGGTGGGGCCTACCTGGAAACACCATATATTTT.

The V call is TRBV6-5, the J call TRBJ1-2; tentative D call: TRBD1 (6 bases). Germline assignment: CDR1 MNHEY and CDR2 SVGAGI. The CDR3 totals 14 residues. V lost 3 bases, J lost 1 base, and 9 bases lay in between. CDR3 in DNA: TGTGCCAGCAGTTATCTCAGGGGTAACTATGGCTACACCTTC. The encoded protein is CASSYLRGNYGYTF.

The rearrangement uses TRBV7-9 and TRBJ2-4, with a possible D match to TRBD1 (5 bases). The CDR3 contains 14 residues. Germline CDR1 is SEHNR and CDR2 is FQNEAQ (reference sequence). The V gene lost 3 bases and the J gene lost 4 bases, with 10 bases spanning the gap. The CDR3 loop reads CASSFLGQKNIQYF. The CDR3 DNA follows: TGTGCCAGCAGCTTCCTCGGACAAAAAAACATTCAGTACTTC.

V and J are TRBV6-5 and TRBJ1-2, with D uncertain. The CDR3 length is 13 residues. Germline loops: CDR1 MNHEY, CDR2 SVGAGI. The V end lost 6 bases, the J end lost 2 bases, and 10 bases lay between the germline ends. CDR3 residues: CASRLDANYGYTF. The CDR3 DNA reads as TGTGCCAGCAGACTGGACGCCAACTATGGCTACACCTTC.

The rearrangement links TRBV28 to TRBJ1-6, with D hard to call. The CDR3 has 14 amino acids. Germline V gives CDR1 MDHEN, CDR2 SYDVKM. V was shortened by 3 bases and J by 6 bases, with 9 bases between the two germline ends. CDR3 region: CASSLFGVNSPLHF. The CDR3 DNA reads TGTGCCAGCAGTTTGTTCGGGGTTAATTCACCCCTCCACTTT.

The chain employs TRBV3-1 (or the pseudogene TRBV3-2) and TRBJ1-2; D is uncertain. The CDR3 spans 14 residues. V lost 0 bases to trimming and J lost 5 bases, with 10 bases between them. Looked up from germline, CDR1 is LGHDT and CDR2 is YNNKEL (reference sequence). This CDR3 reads CASSQEWQGYGYTF. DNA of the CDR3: TGTGCCAGCAGCCAAGAGTGGCAAGGATATGGCTACACCTTC.

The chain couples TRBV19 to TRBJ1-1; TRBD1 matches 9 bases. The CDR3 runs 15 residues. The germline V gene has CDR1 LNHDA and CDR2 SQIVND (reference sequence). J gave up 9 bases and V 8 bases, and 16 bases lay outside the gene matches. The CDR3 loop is CASANRGRSLGKAFF. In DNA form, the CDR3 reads TGTGCCAGTGCGAACAGGGGGCGCAGCTTGGGGAAAGCTTTCTTT.

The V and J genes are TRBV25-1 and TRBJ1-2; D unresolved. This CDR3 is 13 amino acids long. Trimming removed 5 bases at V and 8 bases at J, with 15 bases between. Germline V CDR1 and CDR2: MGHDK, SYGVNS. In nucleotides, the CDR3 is TGTGCCAGCAGTCTCCTGGGCCGAGAGGGCTACACCTTC. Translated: CASSLLGREGYTF.

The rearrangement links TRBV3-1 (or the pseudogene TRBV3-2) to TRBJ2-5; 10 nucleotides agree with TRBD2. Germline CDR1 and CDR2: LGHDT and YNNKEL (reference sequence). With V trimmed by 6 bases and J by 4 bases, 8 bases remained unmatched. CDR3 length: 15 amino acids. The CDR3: CASSRGSGGLETQYF. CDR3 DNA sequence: TGTGCCAGCAGTCGGGGTAGCGGGGGGTTAGAGACCCAGTACTTC.

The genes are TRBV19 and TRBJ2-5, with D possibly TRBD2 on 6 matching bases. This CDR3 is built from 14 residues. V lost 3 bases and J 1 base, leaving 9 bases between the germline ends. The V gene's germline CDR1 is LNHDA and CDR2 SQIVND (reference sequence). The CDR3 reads CASSIGGIQETQYF. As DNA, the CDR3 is TGTGCCAGTAGTATTGGGGGGATCCAAGAGACCCAGTACTTC. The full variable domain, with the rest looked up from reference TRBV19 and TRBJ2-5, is DGGITQSPKYLFRKEGQNVTLSCEQNLNHDAMYWYRQDPGQGLRLIYYSQIVNDFQKGDIAEGYSVSREKKESFPLTVTSAQKNPTAFYLCASSIGGIQETQYFGPGTRLLVL.

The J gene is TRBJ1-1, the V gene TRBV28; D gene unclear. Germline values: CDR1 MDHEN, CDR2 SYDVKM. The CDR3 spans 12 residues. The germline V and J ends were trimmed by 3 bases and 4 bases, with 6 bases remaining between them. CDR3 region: CASSFRGTEAFF. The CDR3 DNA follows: TGTGCCAGCAGTTTTCGAGGCACTGAAGCTTTCTTT. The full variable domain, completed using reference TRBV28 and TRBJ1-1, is DVKVTQSSRYLVKRTGEKVFLECVQDMDHENMFWYRQDPGLGLRLIYFSYDVKMKEKGDIPEGYSVSREKKERFSLILESASTNQTSMYLCASSFRGTEAFFGQGTRLTVV.

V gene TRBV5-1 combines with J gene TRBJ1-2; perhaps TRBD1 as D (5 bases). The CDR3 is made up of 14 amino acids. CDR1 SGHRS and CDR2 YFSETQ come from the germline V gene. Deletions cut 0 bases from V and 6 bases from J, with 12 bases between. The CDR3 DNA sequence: TGCGCCAGCAGCTTGGTTTTGATGGGGCATGGCTACACCTTC. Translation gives CASSLVLMGHGYTF.